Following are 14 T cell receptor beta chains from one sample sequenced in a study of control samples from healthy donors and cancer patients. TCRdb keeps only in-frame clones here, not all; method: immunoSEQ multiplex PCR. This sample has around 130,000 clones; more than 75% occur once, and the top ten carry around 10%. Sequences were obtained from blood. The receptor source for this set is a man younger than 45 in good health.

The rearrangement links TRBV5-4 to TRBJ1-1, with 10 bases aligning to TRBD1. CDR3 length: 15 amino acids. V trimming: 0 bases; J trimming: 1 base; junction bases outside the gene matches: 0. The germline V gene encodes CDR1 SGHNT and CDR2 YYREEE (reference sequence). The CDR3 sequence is CASSLGTGGNTEAFF. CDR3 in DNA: TGTGCCAGCAGCTTGGGGACAGGGGGGAACACTGAAGCTTTCTTT.

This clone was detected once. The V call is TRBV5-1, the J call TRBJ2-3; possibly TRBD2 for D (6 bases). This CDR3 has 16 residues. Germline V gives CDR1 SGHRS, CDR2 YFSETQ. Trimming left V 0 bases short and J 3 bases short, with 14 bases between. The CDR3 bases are TGCGCCAGCAGCTTGGACGGAGGGATTAGGACAGATACGCAGTATTTT. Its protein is CASSLDGGIRTDTQYF. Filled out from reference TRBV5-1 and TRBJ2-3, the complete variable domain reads KAGVTQTPRYLIKTRGQQVTLSCSPISGHRSVSWYQQTPGQGLQFLFEYFSETQRNKGNFPGRFSGRQFSNSRSEMNVSTLELGDSALYLCASSLDGGIRTDTQYFGPGTRLTVL.

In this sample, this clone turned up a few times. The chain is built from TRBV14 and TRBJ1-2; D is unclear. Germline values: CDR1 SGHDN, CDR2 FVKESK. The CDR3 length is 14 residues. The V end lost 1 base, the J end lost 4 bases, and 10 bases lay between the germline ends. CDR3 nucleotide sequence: TGTGCCAGCAGCCAAGTATCGGGGATCTATGGCTACACCTTC. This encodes CASSQVSGIYGYTF.

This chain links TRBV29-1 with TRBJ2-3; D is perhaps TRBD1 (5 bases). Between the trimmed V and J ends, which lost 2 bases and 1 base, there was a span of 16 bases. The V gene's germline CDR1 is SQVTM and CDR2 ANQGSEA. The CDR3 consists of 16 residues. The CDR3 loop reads CSVERRQGIGTDTQYF. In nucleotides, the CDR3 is TGCAGCGTTGAAAGGCGGCAGGGAATAGGCACAGATACGCAGTATTTT.

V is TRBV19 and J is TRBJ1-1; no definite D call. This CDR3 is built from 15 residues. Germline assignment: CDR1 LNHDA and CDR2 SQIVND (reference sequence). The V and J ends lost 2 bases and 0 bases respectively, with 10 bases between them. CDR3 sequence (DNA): TGTGCCAGTAGTATAATGGGCAGATTGAACACTGAAGCTTTCTTT. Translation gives CASSIMGRLNTEAFF.

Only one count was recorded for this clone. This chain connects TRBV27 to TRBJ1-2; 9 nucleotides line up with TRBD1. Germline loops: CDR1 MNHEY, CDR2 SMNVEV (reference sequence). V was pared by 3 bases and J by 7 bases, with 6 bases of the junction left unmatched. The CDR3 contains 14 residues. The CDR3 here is CASSFSQGARGYTF. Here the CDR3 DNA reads TGTGCCAGCAGTTTTTCACAGGGGGCGCGTGGCTACACCTTC.

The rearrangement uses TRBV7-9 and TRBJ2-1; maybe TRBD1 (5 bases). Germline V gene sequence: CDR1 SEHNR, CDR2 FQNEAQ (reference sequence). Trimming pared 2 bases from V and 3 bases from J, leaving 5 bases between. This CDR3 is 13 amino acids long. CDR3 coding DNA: TGTGCCAGCAGCTTACAGGGCTACAATGAGCAGTTCTTC. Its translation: CASSLQGYNEQFF.

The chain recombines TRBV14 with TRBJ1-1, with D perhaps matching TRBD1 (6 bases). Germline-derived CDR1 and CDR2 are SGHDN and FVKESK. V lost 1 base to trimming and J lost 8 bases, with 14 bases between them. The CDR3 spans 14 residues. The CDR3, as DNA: TGTGCCAGCAGCCAAGTCACAGGGACGGGCGAAGCTTTCTTT. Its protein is CASSQVTGTGEAFF.

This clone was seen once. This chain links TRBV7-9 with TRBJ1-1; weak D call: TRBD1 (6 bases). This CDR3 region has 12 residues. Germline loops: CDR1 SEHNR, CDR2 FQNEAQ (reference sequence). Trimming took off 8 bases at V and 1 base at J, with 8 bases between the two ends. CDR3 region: CASQGWNTEAFF. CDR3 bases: TGTGCCAGCCAGGGGTGGAACACTGAAGCTTTCTTT.

The CDR3 region has the DNA TGTGCCAGCAGTCCTTTAAGAGACAGGGCCGGATCTGAAGCTTTCTTT. It is translated as CASSPLRDRAGSEAFF. The V and J genes are TRBV16 and TRBJ1-1; 7 bases fit TRBD1. Unmatched junction bases numbered 16, after V lost 6 bases and J lost 6 bases. Germline CDR1 and CDR2: KGHSY and FQNENV. CDR3 length: 16 amino acids.

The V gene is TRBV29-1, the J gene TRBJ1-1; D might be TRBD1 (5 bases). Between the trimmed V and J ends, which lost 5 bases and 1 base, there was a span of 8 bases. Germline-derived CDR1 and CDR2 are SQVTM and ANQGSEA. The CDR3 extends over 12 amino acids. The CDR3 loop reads CSVPTGNTEAFF. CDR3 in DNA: TGCAGCGTTCCAACAGGGAACACTGAAGCTTTCTTT. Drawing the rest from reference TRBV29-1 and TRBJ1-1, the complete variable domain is SAVISQKPSRDICQRGTSLTIQCQVDSQVTMMFWYRQQPGQSLTLIATANQGSEATYESGFVIDKFPISRPNLTFSTLTVSNMSPEDSSIYLCSVPTGNTEAFFGQGTRLTVV.

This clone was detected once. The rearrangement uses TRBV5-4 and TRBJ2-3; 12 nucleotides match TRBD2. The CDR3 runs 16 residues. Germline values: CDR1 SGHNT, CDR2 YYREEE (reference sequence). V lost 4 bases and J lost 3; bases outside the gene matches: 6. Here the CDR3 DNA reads TGTGCCAGCAGCGCCAAACTAGCGGGGGGAACAGATACGCAGTATTTT. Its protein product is CASSAKLAGGTDTQYF.

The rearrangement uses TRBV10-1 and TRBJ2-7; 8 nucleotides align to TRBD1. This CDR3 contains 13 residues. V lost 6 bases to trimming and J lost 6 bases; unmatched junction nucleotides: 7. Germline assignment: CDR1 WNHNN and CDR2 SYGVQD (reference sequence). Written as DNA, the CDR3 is TGCGCCAGCAGCCTACAGGGGGAAGGCGAGCAGTACGTC. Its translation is CASSLQGEGEQYV.

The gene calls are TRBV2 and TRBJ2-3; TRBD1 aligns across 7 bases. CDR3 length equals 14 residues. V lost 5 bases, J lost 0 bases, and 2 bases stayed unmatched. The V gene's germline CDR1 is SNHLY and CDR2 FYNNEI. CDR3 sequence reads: CASSSQGSTDTQYF. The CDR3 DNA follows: TGTGCCAGCAGTTCACAGGGGAGCACAGATACGCAGTATTTT.